This T cell receptor beta chain derives from a study of T cell responses to AZD1222 COVID-19 vaccine. V lost 0 bases and J 4 bases, leaving 4 bases between the germline ends. This CDR3 contains 13 residues. Germline CDR1 reads LGHDT; CDR2 reads YNNKEL (reference sequence). Study results and caveats: After the peak T cell response, and only then, were repertoires sampled. Spike-specific TCR breadth and depth grew following two AZD1222 doses.

Sequencing used immunoSEQ multiplex PCR; TCRdb keeps in-frame clones, though not all of them. Counted here are 150,000 to 200,000 clones, about 91% occurring once; the ten biggest clones make up about 1%. Second doses that came at about 4 or about 12 weeks were put together. Concerning this clone itself: Its antigen remains unidentified.

Sequencing used peripheral blood, obtained 28 days after the second AZD1222 dose. The TCR originated in an adult who received the AZD1222 COVID-19 vaccine. The chain links TRBV3-1 (or the pseudogene TRBV3-2) to TRBJ1-3; D ambiguous. CDR3 loop: CASSQETGNTIYF. The DNA for the CDR3 is TGTGCCAGCAGCCAAGAAACGGGAAACACCATATATTTT.